This TCR beta chain was documented in a study of long-term antiretroviral therapy in people with HIV. V shed 4 bases and J shed 1 base, with 7 bases lying between them. The CDR3 is 13 residues long. The germline V gene encodes CDR1 SGHAT and CDR2 FQNNGV. The study, taken as a whole, reports: CDR3 lengths in HIV samples spanned a narrower range than controls.

On this clone itself: Antigen unknown.

Assay version v3.0 of immunoSEQ was used, and it was run at survey level. The method was immunoSEQ multiplex PCR; TCRdb's version includes in-frame clones alone and lacks a portion of them. The profile shows some 28,000 clones, just under 80% of them singletons. Only United States sites treated participants with HIV. The material sequenced was unsorted PBMCs, taken 1.5 years before starting antiretroviral therapy. The sequence was obtained from a man aged 18 to 30 with HIV. The rearrangement uses TRBV11-2 and TRBJ1-2; D unresolved. CDR3 nucleotide sequence: TGTGCCAGCAGCTCTTCCTTTAACTATGGCTACACCTTC. It yields the protein CASSSSFNYGYTF.